Sequencing of this T cell receptor beta chain was carried out in a study of T cell responses to AZD1222 COVID-19 vaccine. The CDR3 contains 13 residues. J was trimmed by 7 bases and V by 8 bases; bases with no gene match: 4. Germline V CDR1 and CDR2: KGHDR, SFDVKD. Broader study findings: Donors, mostly white British, included more females; clonal diversity was possibly underestimated.

With regard to this clone: Its antigen is not identified.

Clones were read by immunoSEQ multiplex PCR, and TCRdb kept only the in-frame ones, dropping some. The repertoire holds some 99,000 clones, with over 75% as singletons. This clonotype was sampled from an adult in good health. The rearrangement links TRBV24-1 to TRBJ2-1; 10 bases match TRBD2. This material consisted of peripheral blood, taken on day 0 of AZD1222 vaccination. This chain's CDR3 is CATKAGGTNEQFF. The CDR3 nucleotides are TGTGCCACCAAAGCGGGAGGGACAAATGAGCAGTTCTTC.